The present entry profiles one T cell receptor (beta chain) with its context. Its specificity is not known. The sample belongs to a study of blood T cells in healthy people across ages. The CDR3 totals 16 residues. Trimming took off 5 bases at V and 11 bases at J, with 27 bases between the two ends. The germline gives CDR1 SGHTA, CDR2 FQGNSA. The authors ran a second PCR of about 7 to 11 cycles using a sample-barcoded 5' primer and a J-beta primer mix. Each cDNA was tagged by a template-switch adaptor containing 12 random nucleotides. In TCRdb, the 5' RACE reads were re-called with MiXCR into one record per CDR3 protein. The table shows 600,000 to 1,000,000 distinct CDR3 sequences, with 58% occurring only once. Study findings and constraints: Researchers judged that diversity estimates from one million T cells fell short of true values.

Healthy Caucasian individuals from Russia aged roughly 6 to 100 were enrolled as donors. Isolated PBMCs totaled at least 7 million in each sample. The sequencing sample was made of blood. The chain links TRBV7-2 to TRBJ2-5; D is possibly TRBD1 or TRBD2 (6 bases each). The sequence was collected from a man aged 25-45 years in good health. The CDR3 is CASSPFPGASGNEQYF. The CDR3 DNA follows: TGTGCCAGCAGCCCGTTTCCGGGGGCAAGCGGTAATGAGCAGTACTTC.